This T cell receptor (beta chain) was recorded in a study of cytomegalovirus exposure and HLA in healthy donors (dated by TCRdb to the late 2010s). The study in broad terms: According to a later analysis, one platform produced both the 100 to 150 validation repertoires and the approximately 660 repertoires of the first cohort. The study aimed to test whether cataloging public T cell receptors could reveal signatures of past pathogen exposure. A separate validation cohort of over 95 different subjects was used in addition to the 666-subject first cohort. To predict cytomegalovirus infection status, the study brought together high-throughput TCR immunosequencing, statistical association of individual TCRs with disease status, and machine learning.

V sheds 3 bases and J sheds 10 bases, leaving 15 bases between their ends. The CDR3 contains 13 residues, cysteine and phenylalanine counted. Of all the DNA, just the CDR3 is kept, 39 bases in frame from base 1. In the germline V gene, CDR1 corresponds to SGHDN and CDR2 to FVKESK. To note about this clone: Its antigen specificity is not known. Base qualities are not at hand, and no much larger clone is one base apart.

Broad study findings and their caveats: Most TCR sequences were observed very rarely across donors, whereas some public TCRs were present in many individuals. All 120 or so repertoires were used to score co-occurrence in the validation cohort in a later analysis, because that analysis had no HLA typing for the cohort. In vitro tests confirmed that a few of the cytomegalovirus-associated TCR beta chains recognize cytomegalovirus antigens. The classifier was reported to diagnose cytomegalovirus status with high specificity and sensitivity in both the original and validation cohorts. In the study, 150 to 200 TCR beta chains were listed as associated with cytomegalovirus. Subsequent analysis determined that TCRs grouped into clusters in the first cohort also showed a tendency toward co-occurrence across the 120 or so validation repertoires, and about 94% of cluster scores exceeded 0. The authors suggested that the approach could potentially be generalized to other disease states and immunological phenotypes.

The library was produced with the immunoSEQ multiplex PCR assay. On the authors' methods: A statistical classification framework was built for diagnosing cytomegalovirus status from the catalog of TCR beta chain sequences. This immuneACCESS table, as held by TCRdb, lists in-frame sequences with V and J called but not all clones. Of the missing ones, under half trace to an unresolved V gene in checked studies; the others have no known cause. V and J calls and clone size are copied from that table; D and trimming were computed from the DNA. This sample holds about 82,000 clones; 95% were observed only once. Of the sample, roughly 0.75% falls within the top ten clones. The donors belonged to the validation cohort of roughly 120 subjects, which was separate from the roughly 680-subject first cohort.

This chain is built from TRBV14 and TRBJ1-1; TRBD1 is perhaps the D gene, given 5 matching bases. The clonotype comes from a woman between 18 and 29 years old in good health and CMV-seronegative. Sequences were obtained from PBMCs. The CDR3 sequence is CASSHPLFRGAFF. The nucleotide sequence is given as TGTGCCAGCAGCCACCCTTTATTTAGGGGAGCTTTCTTT.